Listed below are T cell receptor beta chains from one sample, sequenced in a study of blood T cell repertoires in COVID-19. Measured with immunoSEQ multiplex PCR; TCRdb has only the in-frame clones, and not every one. The sample includes roughly 58,000 clones, roughly 70% of them seen just once. Sequenced material: PBMCs or T cells enriched from blood (not recorded which). The receptor source for this set is a woman aged 55-69 years who had been exposed to COVID-19. Both conserved end residues are part of each CDR3. The D gene is left open where the match is weak. Clone size appears in some rows only: once, few, many, or a class for an expanded clone.

j_call d_call v_call clone_size cdr3_nt cdr3_aa
TRBJ2-1 TRBD2 TRBV19 NA TGTGCCAGTAGTATGCAGGGCGGGGGGCCCAATGAGCAGTTCTTC CASSMQGGGPNEQFF
TRBJ1-5 NA TRBV6-5 NA TGTGCCAGCAGAGCTTATTCCAATAGCAATCAGCCCCAGCATTTT CASRAYSNSNQPQHF
TRBJ2-5 NA TRBV15 few TGTGCCACCAGCAGACAGGGAACCCAGTACTTC CATSRQGTQYF
TRBJ2-2 NA TRBV7-9 NA TGTGCCAGCAGCTTTGGCAGGGCGAACACCGGGGAGCTGTTTTTT CASSFGRANTGELFF
TRBJ1-1 NA TRBV19 few TGTGCCAGTAGACGAGGGATGGCCACTGAAGCTTTCTTT CASRRGMATEAFF
TRBJ1-5 TRBD1 TRBV30 many TGTGCCTGGAGTGTACTGCAGGGGGTCAATCAGCCCCAGCATTTT CAWSVLQGVNQPQHF
TRBJ2-3 TRBD2 TRBV9 NA TGTGCCAGCAGTGGGACTAGCGGGGGGGCCCACGCCACAGATACGCAGTATTTT CASSGTSGGAHATDTQYF
TRBJ2-7 NA TRBV7-2 few TGTGCCAGCAGCCGCGTCTCGGGCTCCTACGAGCAGTACTTC CASSRVSGSYEQYF
TRBJ1-1 TRBD1 TRBV30 NA TGTGCCTGGGCCCGGACAGGACGTACTGAAGCTTTCTTT CAWARTGRTEAFF
TRBJ2-7 TRBD2 TRBV28 once TGTGCCAGCAGTCCCCTAGCGGGAGAATCCCACGAGCAGTACTTC CASSPLAGESHEQYF
TRBJ2-3 NA TRBV5-1 NA TGCGCCAGCAGCCCGAACCAGGGGGTTCCTAGCGCAGATACGCAGTATTTT CASSPNQGVPSADTQYF
TRBJ2-5 NA TRBV14 NA TGTGCCAGCAGCCAAGAGAACCGAGCACGGGAGACCCAGTACTTC CASSQENRARETQYF
TRBJ2-2 TRBD2 TRBV6-5 many TGTGCCAGTGGGGGGGCCGGGGAGCTGTTTTTT CASGGAGELFF
TRBJ1-1 NA TRBV7-2 NA TGTGCCAGCAGCTTCTTACTCAGGGGCGCTGAAGCTTTCTTT CASSFLLRGAEAFF
TRBJ2-1 NA TRBV12-5 NA TGTGCTAGTGGTGGTCAGGGGTACAGGGGGGGTATGAGTGAGCAGTTCTTC CASGGQGYRGGMSEQFF
TRBJ1-4 NA TRBV10-3 NA TGTGCCATTGGGCCCCGGAGGGATGAAAAACTGTTTTTT CAIGPRRDEKLFF
TRBJ2-5 NA TRBV7-9 NA TGTGCCAGCAGCCCTATAGGAGGGGTAGAGACCCAGTACTTC CASSPIGGVETQYF
TRBJ1-5 TRBD1 TRBV2 NA TGTGCCAGCAGTACCGGGACAGGGAACCAGCCCCAGCATTTT CASSTGTGNQPQHF
TRBJ2-3 TRBD2 TRBV6-4 NA TGTGCCAGCAGTGACTCTAGCGGGGGATCCACAGATACGCAGTATTTT CASSDSSGGSTDTQYF
TRBJ2-3 TRBD2 TRBV10-3 NA TGTGCCATCAGTGAAGTAAGCGGGAGAAATACGCAGTATTTT CAISEVSGRNTQYF
TRBJ2-3 NA TRBV27 NA TGTGCCAGCAGTTTATCCCCAGGGCCTAGCACAGATACGCAGTATTTT CASSLSPGPSTDTQYF
TRBJ2-1 NA TRBV2 NA TGTGCCAGCAGTGAAAGGGAGTACAATGAGCAGTTCTTC CASSEREYNEQFF
TRBJ2-2 NA TRBV4-3 NA TGCGCCAGCAGCCAAGACAGGGGAGCGGCCGGGGAGCTGTTTTTT CASSQDRGAAGELFF
TRBJ1-6 TRBD1 TRBV2 few TGTGCCAGCATTGGGACAGGGCAATCACCCCTCCACTTT CASIGTGQSPLHF
TRBJ2-7 TRBD2 TRBV27 NA TGTGCCAGTACTAGCGGGAGTCTCGAGCAGTACTTC CASTSGSLEQYF
TRBJ2-7 NA TRBV3-1/TRBV3-2 NA TGTGCCAGCAGCCAAGTAGCTTACGAGCAGTACTTC CASSQVAYEQYF
TRBJ2-1 TRBD2 TRBV7-9 NA TGTGCCAGCAGCCTCGCGGGGGGCCCCAATGAGCAGTTCTTC CASSLAGGPNEQFF
TRBJ2-2 TRBD1 TRBV27 many TGTGCCAGCAGTTTAACTGGGGACAGGGTTACCGGGGAGCTGTTTTTT CASSLTGDRVTGELFF
TRBJ2-6 NA TRBV9 few TGTGCCAGCAGCGTAGGGACTCTGGGGGCCAACGTCCTGACTTTC CASSVGTLGANVLTF
TRBJ2-5 TRBD2 TRBV7-2 NA TGTGCCAGCAGCTTAACGGCTAGCGGTGGGGTCAGAACACAAGAGACCCAGTACTTC CASSLTASGGVRTQETQYF
TRBJ1-6 NA TRBV27 NA TGTGCCAGCAGTGAGAGGTCCTATAATTCACCCCTCCACTTT CASSERSYNSPLHF
TRBJ1-1 NA TRBV7-2 NA TGTGCCAGCAGCCCCGGGGGGGGCACTGAAGCTTTCTTT CASSPGGGTEAFF
TRBJ2-1 TRBD1 TRBV27 NA TGTGCCAGCAGTTTGTCAGGGGGTTACAATGAGCAGTTCTTC CASSLSGGYNEQFF
TRBJ1-5 TRBD1 TRBV19 NA TGTGCCAGTAGTACAACGTCGACAGGGGGCGGTCAGCCCCAGCATTTT CASSTTSTGGGQPQHF
TRBJ2-1 TRBD2 TRBV4-2 NA TGTGCCAGCAGCCCCCGATTAGCGGGGGGGCTCTACAATGAGCAGTTCTTC CASSPRLAGGLYNEQFF
TRBJ1-5 NA TRBV19 once TGTGCCAGTAGTACAAATACAGGGCTCAGCAATCAGCCCCAGCATTTT CASSTNTGLSNQPQHF
TRBJ1-3 NA TRBV14 NA TGTGCCAGCAGCCAAACAAGGACAGCCGGGAACACCATATATTTT CASSQTRTAGNTIYF
TRBJ1-2 TRBD1 TRBV5-4 NA TGTGCCAGCACTAGACAGGGGGCGTTCAGTCGGGGCTACACCTTC CASTRQGAFSRGYTF
TRBJ1-2 NA TRBV6-5 NA TGTGCCAGCAGTTACGGACACTCCTCGCGGGGCTATGGCTACACCTTC CASSYGHSSRGYGYTF
TRBJ2-5 TRBD2 TRBV11-2 NA TGTGCCAGCAGCATACTAGCGGTCGAAGAGACCCAGTACTTC CASSILAVEETQYF
TRBJ1-2 NA TRBV7-9 NA TGTGCCAGCAGCTTAAATAACGGGGAGGGCTACACCTTC CASSLNNGEGYTF
TRBJ1-2 TRBD1 TRBV28 NA TGTGCCACCCTCTACCGGGACAGGTTCTATGGCTACACCTTC CATLYRDRFYGYTF